This T cell receptor beta chain was recovered during a study of blood T cell repertoires in COVID-19. Participants were aged about 18 to 89 years from 20 to 30 US areas. Allocation to cohorts depended on clinical history reported by the participants. Exposed participants came across a COVID-19 case within 2 weeks before study entry. Authors' data handling: Estimates of nucleated cell counts were drawn from the amplification of reference gene primers. TCRdb keeps only in-frame clones here, not all; method: immunoSEQ multiplex PCR. D and trimming were read from the DNA, whereas the V and J calls and clone size are those reported in that table. In the table there are around 250,000 clones, roughly 90% of which are singletons. Germline V CDR1 and CDR2: MGHRA, YSYEKL. There are 14 residues in the CDR3. With 6 bases removed from V and 8 bases from J, the gap between germline ends came to 17 bases.

Specimen: PBMCs or T cells enriched from blood (not recorded which). The receptor comes from a man aged 35-49 years who had been exposed to COVID-19. The rearrangement uses TRBV4-1 and TRBJ2-1; tentatively, D is TRBD2 (6 bases). The CDR3 sequence is CASRIRENKDEQFF. In DNA, the CDR3 is TGCGCCAGCAGGATCCGGGAGAATAAGGATGAGCAGTTCTTC.